Given below is one TCR beta chain in context. Per the original methods: Estimation of nucleated cell counts relied on the amplification of reference gene primers. Here immunoSEQ multiplex PCR was the method, and the copy in TCRdb shows in-frame clones only, minus some. V, J and clone size are taken as reported in that table, and D and trimming were inferred from the DNA itself. The profile covers about 33,000 clones, with approximately 91% appearing a single time and around 25% taken by the ten largest. This entry comes from a study of blood T cell repertoires in COVID-19. Turning to the study itself: Nucleic acid was either cDNA or gDNA, and it came from T cells, B-cell-depleted T cells, or PBMCs.

The CDR3 consists of 14 residues. With 3 bases removed from V and 7 bases from J, the gap between germline ends came to 16 bases. Germline V gene lookup returns CDR1 SGHRS and CDR2 YFSETQ. This chain links TRBV5-1 with TRBJ1-2; a weak D match, TRBD1 (6 bases). This sequence originates from a woman older than 75 with active or convalescent COVID-19. Sequences were obtained from peripheral blood. Here the CDR3 reads CASSSGGQARGYTF. Here the CDR3 DNA reads TGCGCCAGCAGCTCTGGGGGCCAGGCCCGTGGCTACACCTTC.